Following are 30 T cell receptor beta chains from one sample sequenced in a study of blood T cell repertoires in COVID-19. Method: immunoSEQ multiplex PCR; TCRdb's copy keeps in-frame clones and lacks some. The repertoire holds about 140,000 clones, around nine tenths seen once, with approximately 4.2% in the top ten. The sequenced sample consisted of peripheral blood. These receptors originate from a woman in her forties with acute or convalescent COVID-19.

The V call is TRBV5-1, the J call TRBJ2-5, with 12 bases fitting TRBD2. This CDR3 has 14 residues. The germline CDR1 and CDR2 sequences are SGHRS and YFSETQ. V lost 4 bases, J lost 4 bases, and 2 bases stayed unmatched. This CDR3 is CASSVGLAGETQYF. CDR3 sequence (DNA): TGCGCCAGCAGCGTGGGACTAGCGGGAGAGACCCAGTACTTC. The variable domain in full, with the rest retrieved from reference TRBV5-1 and TRBJ2-5, is KAGVTQTPRYLIKTRGQQVTLSCSPISGHRSVSWYQQTPGQGLQFLFEYFSETQRNKGNFPGRFSGRQFSNSRSEMNVSTLELGDSALYLCASSVGLAGETQYFGPGTRLLVL.

This sequence joins TRBV5-6 and TRBJ1-2; a possible D gene is TRBD1 (5 bases). The V end was cut by 9 bases, the J end by 4 bases, with 13 bases between. This CDR3 region has 12 residues. Germline V lookup: CDR1 SGHDT, CDR2 YYEEEE. The CDR3 sequence: CATYGGGYGYTF. The CDR3, as DNA: TGTGCCACCTACGGGGGGGGCTATGGCTACACCTTC.

The J gene is TRBJ1-2, the V gene TRBV4-3, with TRBD1 as a possible D gene (6 bases). Germline values: CDR1 LGHNA, CDR2 YSLEER. Trimming took off 1 base at V and 5 bases at J, with 14 bases between the two ends. The CDR3 sequence is 15 residues long. The CDR3 nucleotides are TGCGCCAGCAGCCAAGGGACCCTCCAGGGGTATGGCTACACCTTC. Translation: CASSQGTLQGYGYTF.

CDR3 amino acids: CASSPDTGTRVTGELFF. The DNA of the CDR3 is TGTGCCAGCAGCCCCGATACCGGGACTCGCGTCACCGGGGAGCTGTTTTTT. This chain uses TRBV7-2 with TRBJ2-2; possible D gene TRBD2, 6 bases. V was clipped by 5 bases and J by 4 bases, with 20 bases between them. The CDR3 spans 17 residues. The germline gives CDR1 SGHTA, CDR2 FQGNSA. Full variable domain (outside the CDR3, taken from reference TRBV7-2 and TRBJ2-2): GAGVSQSPSNKVTEKGKDVELRCDPISGHTALYWYRQSLGQGLEFLIYFQGNSAPDKSGLPSDRFSAERTGGSVSTLTIQRTQQEDSAVYLCASSPDTGTRVTGELFFGEGSRLTVL.

The CDR3 is CASKGEGSGNEQFF. The CDR3 DNA sequence: TGTGCCAGCAAGGGGGAAGGGAGCGGCAATGAGCAGTTCTTC. This chain uses TRBV7-9 with TRBJ2-1; the D gene is possibly TRBD1 (6 bases). The CDR3 consists of 14 residues. Germline V gene data show CDR1 as SEHNR and CDR2 as FQNEAQ (reference sequence). V lost 7 bases and J lost 6, with 16 bases in between. Together with reference TRBV7-9 and TRBJ2-1, the CDR3 gives the full variable domain: DTGVSQNPRHKITKRGQNVTFRCDPISEHNRLYWYRQTLGQGPEFLTYFQNEAQLEKSRLLSDRFSAERPKGSFSTLEIQRTEQGDSAMYLCASKGEGSGNEQFFGPGTRLTVL.

This chain uses TRBV7-2 with TRBJ1-2, with 7 bases identical to TRBD1. The trim removed 5 bases at V and 0 bases at J, leaving 6 bases unmatched. Looked up from germline, CDR1 is SGHTA and CDR2 is FQGNSA. This CDR3 has 15 amino acids. The CDR3 DNA sequence: TGTGCCAGCAGCCCAACAGGGGCCACTAACTATGGCTACACCTTC. This translates into CASSPTGATNYGYTF.

The V call is TRBV29-1, the J call TRBJ1-2; 7 bases fit TRBD1. From germline, CDR1 is SQVTM and CDR2 ANQGSEA. V was pared by 3 bases and J by 2 bases, with 0 bases of the junction left unmatched. This CDR3 contains 12 residues. The CDR3 DNA reads TGCAGCGTTGAGGACAGGAACTATGGCTACACCTTC. Its protein product is CSVEDRNYGYTF.

The rearrangement joins TRBV5-6 to TRBJ1-6; D may be TRBD1 (6 bases). Germline CDR1 SGHDT, CDR2 YYEEEE. V was clipped by 4 bases and J by 7 bases, with 9 bases between them. The CDR3 loop spans 13 amino acids. CDR3 nucleotides: TGTGCCAGCAGCACACAGGGAAATTCACCCCTCCACTTT. This gives the protein CASSTQGNSPLHF.

The V call is TRBV19, the J call TRBJ1-5, with 7 bases lining up with TRBD1. This CDR3 contains 16 residues. The ends lost 4 bases at V and 0 bases at J; junction bases unmatched: 6. Germline V gene lookup returns CDR1 LNHDA and CDR2 SQIVND (reference sequence). CDR3 bases: TGTGCCAGTAGTACCAGAACAGGGGCTAGCAATCAGCCCCAGCATTTT. As protein: CASSTRTGASNQPQHF.

This clone was counted once. The chain is built from TRBV6-2 or TRBV6-3 and TRBJ1-1; tentatively, D is TRBD1 (5 bases). In germline, CDR1 is MNHEY, CDR2 SVGEGT. This CDR3 contains 16 residues. Trimming took 2 bases from V and 2 from J, leaving 15 bases between them. This chain's CDR3 is CASSYQTGTPNTEAFF. The CDR3 nucleotides are TGTGCCAGCAGTTACCAAACCGGGACTCCAAACACTGAAGCTTTCTTT.

The chain joins TRBV4-1 to TRBJ1-6; the D gene is possibly TRBD1 (6 bases). CDR3 length: 16 residues. Germline V gives CDR1 MGHRA, CDR2 YSYEKL. The V gene lost 0 bases and the J gene lost 10 bases, with 16 bases spanning the gap. The CDR3 reads CASSQEVANRVSPLHF. CDR3 coding DNA: TGCGCCAGCAGCCAAGAGGTAGCGAACAGGGTGTCACCCCTCCACTTT.

This chain joins TRBV27 and TRBJ1-1, with D uncertain. The germline CDR1 and CDR2 sequences are MNHEY and SMNVEV (reference sequence). There are 13 residues in the CDR3. The V end was cut by 8 bases, the J end by 5 bases, with 15 bases between. Here the CDR3 DNA reads TGTGCCAGCCTCGGGAAAACGGGAACTGAAGCTTTCTTT. This gives the protein CASLGKTGTEAFF.

V usage is TRBV14 and J usage is TRBJ2-7, with 7 bases aligning to TRBD1. V dropped 0 bases and J dropped 4; count of bases not matched to a gene: 6. This CDR3 has 15 residues. Germline-derived CDR1 and CDR2 are SGHDN and FVKESK. The CDR3 sequence is CASSQDSRGKYEQYF. CDR3 DNA: TGTGCCAGCAGCCAAGATAGCAGGGGGAAATACGAGCAGTACTTC.

This sequence joins TRBV15 and TRBJ2-1; the D is unclear. The germline gives CDR1 LNHNV, CDR2 YYDKDF (reference sequence). This CDR3 has 14 residues. V lost 0 bases and J 8 bases, leaving 11 bases between the germline ends. The CDR3 DNA reads TGTGCCACCAGCAGAGACCCCCTTCCGGATGAGCAGTTCTTC. Protein product: CATSRDPLPDEQFF.

The CDR3 nucleotides are TGTGCCTGGGTGGAACAGCAGAACACTGAAGCTTTCTTT. The encoded protein is CAWVEQQNTEAFF. This chain connects TRBV30 to TRBJ1-1; D gene unclear. The V end was cut by 5 bases, the J end by 1 base, with 11 bases between. The germline V gene encodes CDR1 GTSNPN and CDR2 SVGIG (reference sequence). The CDR3 has 13 amino acids.

V gene TRBV15 combines with J gene TRBJ2-5; 11 bases fit TRBD2. Germline V gene data show CDR1 as LNHNV and CDR2 as YYDKDF (reference sequence). The CDR3 length is 19 residues. V was pared by 1 base and J by 1 base, with 11 bases of the junction left unmatched. The CDR3 coding sequence is TGTGCCACCAGCAGAGGGGCTTGGGTAGCGGGGGGGCCCCAAGAGACCCAGTACTTC. Amino acid sequence: CATSRGAWVAGGPQETQYF.

The genes are TRBV7-2 and TRBJ2-2; no reliable D call. This CDR3 is 14 amino acids long. V was trimmed by 5 bases and J by 6 bases, leaving 13 bases between them. Germline V gives CDR1 SGHTA, CDR2 FQGNSA. The CDR3, as DNA: TGTGCCAGCAGCCCATCTACTTCCGCCGGGGAGCTGTTTTTT. Translated: CASSPSTSAGELFF.

This chain uses TRBV7-2 with TRBJ1-3, with D uncertain. V dropped 5 bases and J dropped 2 bases, with 7 bases sitting between them. Germline lookup yields CDR1 SGHTA and CDR2 FQGNSA. The CDR3 loop spans 13 amino acids. DNA of the CDR3: TGTGCCAGCAGCCTAAACCCTGGAAACACCATATATTTT. This encodes CASSLNPGNTIYF.

This clone was detected a few times. V usage is TRBV7-9 and J usage is TRBJ2-7; tentative D call: TRBD1 (5 bases). This CDR3 comprises 14 residues. The V end lost 3 bases, the J end lost 1 base, and 10 bases lay between the germline ends. The germline V gene has CDR1 SEHNR and CDR2 FQNEAQ (reference sequence). The CDR3 DNA is TGTGCCAGCAGCTTGACAGAAACTTCCTACGAGCAGTACTTC. This gives the protein CASSLTETSYEQYF.

This sequence joins TRBV6-6 and TRBJ1-1; D is unclear. Germline V gene sequence: CDR1 MNHNY, CDR2 SVGAGI (reference sequence). With 0 bases removed from V and 0 bases from J, the gap between germline ends came to 8 bases. The CDR3 covers 15 residues. CDR3 DNA: TGTGCCAGCAGTTACTCGTCAATTCTGAACACTGAAGCTTTCTTT. This codes for CASSYSSILNTEAFF.

The chain is built from TRBV19 and TRBJ1-5; maybe TRBD1 (5 bases). Germline CDR1 LNHDA, CDR2 SQIVND (reference sequence). CDR3 length equals 16 residues. V was clipped by 5 bases and J by 2 bases, with 16 bases between them. The CDR3 loop is CASSSGGWAGNQPQHF. The CDR3, as DNA: TGTGCCAGTAGTTCTGGGGGGTGGGCGGGCAATCAGCCCCAGCATTTT.

The V gene is TRBV11-2, the J gene TRBJ1-2; 8 positions agree with TRBD1. CDR3 size: 19 residues. Per germline, CDR1 SGHAT and CDR2 FQNNGV. V lost 6 bases to trimming and J lost 8 bases; unmatched junction nucleotides: 26. This CDR3 is CASRALQITMMTGVEGYTF. The CDR3 DNA reads TGTGCCAGCAGGGCGTTACAGATTACAATGATGACAGGGGTAGAAGGCTACACCTTC.

This chain links TRBV3-1 (or the pseudogene TRBV3-2) with TRBJ2-4; 7 nucleotides match TRBD2. The CDR3 has 18 amino acids. CDR1 is LGHDT and CDR2 is YNNKEL in the germline V gene (reference sequence). Germline trimming cut 4 bases from V and 0 bases from J; bases unmatched to any gene: 12. The CDR3, as DNA: TGTGCCAGCAGCCGGAAACCTGGGGGGGTAGTAGCCAAAAACATTCAGTACTTC. As protein: CASSRKPGGVVAKNIQYF.

This clone came up a few times. This chain links TRBV7-3 with TRBJ2-5; 9 bases match TRBD1. CDR3 length: 16 amino acids. The ends lost 1 base at V and 1 base at J; junction bases unmatched: 4. Germline loops: CDR1 SGHTA, CDR2 FQGTGA. CDR3 amino acids: CASSLKGDRAQETQYF. Written as DNA, the CDR3 is TGTGCCAGCAGCTTAAAGGGGGACAGGGCCCAAGAGACCCAGTACTTC.

CDR3 protein: CASSTGLAGVDEQFF. In DNA, the CDR3 is TGTGCCAGTAGCACAGGACTAGCGGGAGTGGATGAGCAGTTCTTC. This chain joins TRBV19 and TRBJ2-1; 13 bases align to TRBD2. CDR1 and CDR2 from the germline V gene are LNHDA and SQIVND (reference sequence). The CDR3 is made up of 15 amino acids. Germline trimming cut 6 bases from V and 8 bases from J; bases unmatched to any gene: 7. The full variable domain, rest sourced from reference TRBV19 and TRBJ2-1, is DGGITQSPKYLFRKEGQNVTLSCEQNLNHDAMYWYRQDPGQGLRLIYYSQIVNDFQKGDIAEGYSVSREKKESFPLTVTSAQKNPTAFYLCASSTGLAGVDEQFFGPGTRLTVL.

In the case of this clone: Other DNA sequences in the sample encode the same CDR3. V is TRBV18 and J is TRBJ1-1, with TRBD1 matching over 12 bases. The CDR3 is 15 amino acids. Germline V gives CDR1 KGHSH, CDR2 LQKENI. The V and J ends lost 4 bases and 1 base, in that order; junction bases with no gene match: 1. The CDR3 protein is CASSLGQGANTEAFF. The CDR3 DNA follows: TGTGCCAGCTCACTGGGACAGGGGGCGAACACTGAAGCTTTCTTT.

This chain uses TRBV24-1 with TRBJ2-5, with 10 bases that match TRBD2. V lost 0 bases to trimming and J lost 3 bases; unmatched junction nucleotides: 0. The CDR3 is 15 residues long. The germline gives CDR1 KGHDR, CDR2 SFDVKD. The CDR3 sequence is CATSDLTSGKETQYF. For the CDR3, the DNA is TGTGCCACCAGTGATTTGACTAGCGGGAAAGAGACCCAGTACTTC.

The chain couples TRBV3-1 (or the pseudogene TRBV3-2) to TRBJ2-7; 7 positions agree with TRBD2. Germline loops: CDR1 LGHDT, CDR2 YNNKEL (reference sequence). V lost 1 base and J lost 0; bases outside the gene matches: 9. There are 17 residues in the CDR3. The CDR3 sequence is CASSQAFVAGFSYEQYF. In nucleotides, the CDR3 is TGTGCCAGCAGCCAAGCATTTGTAGCGGGTTTCTCCTACGAGCAGTACTTC.

Only a few counts were recorded for this clone. V is TRBV18 and J is TRBJ1-1, with TRBD1 matching 9 bases. Germline CDR1 KGHSH, CDR2 LQKENI. The length of the CDR3 is 13 residues. The ends lost 5 bases at V and 5 bases at J; junction bases unmatched: 3. CDR3 sequence: CASSDRGRTEAFF. The CDR3 region has the DNA TGTGCCAGCTCAGACAGGGGGAGAACTGAAGCTTTCTTT.

This rearrangement joins TRBV6-1 to TRBJ2-1; TRBD2 matches at 13 bases. J lost 7 bases, V lost 3 bases, and 3 bases had no gene match. The CDR3 consists of 15 residues. The germline gives CDR1 MNHNS, CDR2 SASEGT. In nucleotides, the CDR3 is TGTGCCAGCAGTGACAGGACTAGCGGGAGTAATGAGCAGTTCTTC. It yields the protein CASSDRTSGSNEQFF.